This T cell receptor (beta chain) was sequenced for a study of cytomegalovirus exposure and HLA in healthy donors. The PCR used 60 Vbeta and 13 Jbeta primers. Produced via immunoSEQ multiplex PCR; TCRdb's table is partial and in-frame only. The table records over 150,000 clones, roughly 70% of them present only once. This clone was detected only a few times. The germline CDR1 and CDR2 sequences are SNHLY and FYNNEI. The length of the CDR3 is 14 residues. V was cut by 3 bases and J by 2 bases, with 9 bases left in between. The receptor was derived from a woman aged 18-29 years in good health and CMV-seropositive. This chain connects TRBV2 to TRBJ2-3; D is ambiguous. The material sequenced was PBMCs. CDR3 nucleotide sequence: TGTGCCAGCAGTGAGGGCCTACTCACAGATACGCAGTATTTT. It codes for CASSEGLLTDTQYF.